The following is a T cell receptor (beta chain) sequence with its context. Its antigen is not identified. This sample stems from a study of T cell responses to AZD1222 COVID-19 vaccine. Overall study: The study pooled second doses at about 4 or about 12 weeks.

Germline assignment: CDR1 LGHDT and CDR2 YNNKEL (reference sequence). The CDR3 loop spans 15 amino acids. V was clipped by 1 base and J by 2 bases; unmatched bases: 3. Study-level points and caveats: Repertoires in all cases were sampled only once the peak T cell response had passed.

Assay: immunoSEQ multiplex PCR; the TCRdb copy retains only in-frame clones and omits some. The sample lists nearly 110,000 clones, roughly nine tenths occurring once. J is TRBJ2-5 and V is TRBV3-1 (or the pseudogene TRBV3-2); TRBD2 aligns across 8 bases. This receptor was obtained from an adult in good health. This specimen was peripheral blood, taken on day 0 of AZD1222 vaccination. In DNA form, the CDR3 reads TGTGCCAGCAGCCAAGCCGGGACTAGACAAGAGACCCAGTACTTC. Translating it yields CASSQAGTRQETQYF.